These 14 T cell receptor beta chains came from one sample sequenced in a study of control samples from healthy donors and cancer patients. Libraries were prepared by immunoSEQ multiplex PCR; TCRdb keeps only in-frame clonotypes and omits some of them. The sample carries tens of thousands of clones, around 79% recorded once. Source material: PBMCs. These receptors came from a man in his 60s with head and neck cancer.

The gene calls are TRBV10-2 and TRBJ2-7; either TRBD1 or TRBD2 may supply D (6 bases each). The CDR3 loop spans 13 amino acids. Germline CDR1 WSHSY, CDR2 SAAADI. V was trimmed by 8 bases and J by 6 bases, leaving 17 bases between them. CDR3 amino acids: CASGGTARGEQYF. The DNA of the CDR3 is TGCGCCAGCGGCGGGACTGCCAGGGGCGAGCAGTACTTC.

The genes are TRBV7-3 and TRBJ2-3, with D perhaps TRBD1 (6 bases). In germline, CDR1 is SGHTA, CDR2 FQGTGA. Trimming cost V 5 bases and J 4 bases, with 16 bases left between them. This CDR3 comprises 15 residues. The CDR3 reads CASSDLGALSDTQYF. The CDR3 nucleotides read TGTGCCAGCAGCGACCTGGGGGCTTTGTCAGATACGCAGTATTTT.

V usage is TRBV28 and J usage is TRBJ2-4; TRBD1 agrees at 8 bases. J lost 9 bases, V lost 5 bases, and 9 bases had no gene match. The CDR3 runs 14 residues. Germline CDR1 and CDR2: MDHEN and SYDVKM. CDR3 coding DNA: TGTGCCAGCAGTGGCCAGGACAGGGCGACCATTCAGTACTTC. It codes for CASSGQDRATIQYF.

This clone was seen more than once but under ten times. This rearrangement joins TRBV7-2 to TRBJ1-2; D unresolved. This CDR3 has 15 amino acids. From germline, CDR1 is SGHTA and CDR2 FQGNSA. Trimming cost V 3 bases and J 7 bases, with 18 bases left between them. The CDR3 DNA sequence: TGTGCCAGCAGCTTGTCCACAGACCTCACTGCTGGCTACACCTTC. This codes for CASSLSTDLTAGYTF.

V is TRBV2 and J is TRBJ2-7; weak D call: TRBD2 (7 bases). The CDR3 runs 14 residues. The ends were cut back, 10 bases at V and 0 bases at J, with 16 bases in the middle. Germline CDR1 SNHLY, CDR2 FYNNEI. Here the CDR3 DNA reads TGTGCCAAGGGGGGGAACGGTTTCTCCTACGAGCAGTACTTC. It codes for CAKGGNGFSYEQYF.

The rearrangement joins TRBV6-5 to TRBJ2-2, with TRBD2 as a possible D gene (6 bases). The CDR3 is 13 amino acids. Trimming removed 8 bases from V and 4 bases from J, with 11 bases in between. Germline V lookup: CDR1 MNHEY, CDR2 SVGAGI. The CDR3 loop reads CASAVGGTGELFF. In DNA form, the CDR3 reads TGTGCCAGCGCCGTGGGGGGCACCGGGGAGCTGTTTTTT.

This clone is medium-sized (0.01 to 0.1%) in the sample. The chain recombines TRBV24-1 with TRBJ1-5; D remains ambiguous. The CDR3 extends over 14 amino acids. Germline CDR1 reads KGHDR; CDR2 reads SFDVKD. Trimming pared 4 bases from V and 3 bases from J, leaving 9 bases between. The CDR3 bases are TGTGCCACCAGTGAGTTCCCTTCCAATCAGCCCCAGCATTTT. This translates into CATSEFPSNQPQHF.

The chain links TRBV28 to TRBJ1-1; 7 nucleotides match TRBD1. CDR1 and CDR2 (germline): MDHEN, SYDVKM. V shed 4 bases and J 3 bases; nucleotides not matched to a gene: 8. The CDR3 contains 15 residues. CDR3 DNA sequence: TGTGCCAGCAGTTCATACAGGGGTAGGGACACTGAAGCTTTCTTT. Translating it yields CASSSYRGRDTEAFF.

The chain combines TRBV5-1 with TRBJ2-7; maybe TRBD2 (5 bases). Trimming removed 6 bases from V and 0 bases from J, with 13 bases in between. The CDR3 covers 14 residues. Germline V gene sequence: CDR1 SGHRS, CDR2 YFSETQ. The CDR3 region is CASTVGTSSYEQYF. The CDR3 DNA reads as TGCGCCAGCACTGTGGGAACTAGCTCCTACGAGCAGTACTTC. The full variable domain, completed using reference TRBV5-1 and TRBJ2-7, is KAGVTQTPRYLIKTRGQQVTLSCSPISGHRSVSWYQQTPGQGLQFLFEYFSETQRNKGNFPGRFSGRQFSNSRSEMNVSTLELGDSALYLCASTVGTSSYEQYFGPGTRLTVT.

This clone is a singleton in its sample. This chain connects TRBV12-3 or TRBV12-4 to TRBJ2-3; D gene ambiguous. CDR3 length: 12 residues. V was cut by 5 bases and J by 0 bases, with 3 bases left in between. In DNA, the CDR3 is TGTGCCAGCAGTACGAGCACAGATACGCAGTATTTT. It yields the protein CASSTSTDTQYF.

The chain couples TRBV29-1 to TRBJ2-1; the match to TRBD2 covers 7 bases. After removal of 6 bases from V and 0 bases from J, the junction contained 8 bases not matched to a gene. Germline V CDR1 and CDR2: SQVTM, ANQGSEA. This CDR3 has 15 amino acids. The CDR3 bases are TGCAGCGTCGCCTCTAGCGGAACCTCCTACAATGAGCAGTTCTTC. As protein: CSVASSGTSYNEQFF.

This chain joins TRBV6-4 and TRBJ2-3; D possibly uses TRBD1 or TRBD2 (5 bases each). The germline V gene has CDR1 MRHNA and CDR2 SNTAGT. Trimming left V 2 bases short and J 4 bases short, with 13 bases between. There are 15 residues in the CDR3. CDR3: CASSDGGRESDTQYF. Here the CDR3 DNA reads TGTGCCAGCAGTGACGGAGGCAGGGAATCAGATACGCAGTATTTT.

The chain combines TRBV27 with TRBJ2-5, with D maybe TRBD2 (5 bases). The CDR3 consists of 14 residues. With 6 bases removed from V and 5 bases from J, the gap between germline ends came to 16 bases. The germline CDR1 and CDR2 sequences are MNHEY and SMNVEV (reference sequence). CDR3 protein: CASSHISSGETQYF. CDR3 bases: TGTGCCAGCAGCCACATAAGCTCGGGGGAGACCCAGTACTTC.

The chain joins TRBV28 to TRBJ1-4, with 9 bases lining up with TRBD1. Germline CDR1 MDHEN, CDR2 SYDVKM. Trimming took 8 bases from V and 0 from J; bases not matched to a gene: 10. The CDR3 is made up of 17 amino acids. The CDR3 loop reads CASRGTGPLATNEKLFF. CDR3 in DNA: TGTGCCAGCCGGGGGACAGGGCCCCTCGCAACTAATGAAAAACTGTTTTTT.